These 27 T cell receptor beta chains came from one sample sequenced in a study of blood T cell repertoires in COVID-19. Only in-frame clones appear in the TCRdb table, and some are missing; sequencing was by immunoSEQ multiplex PCR. The sample lists 150,000 to 200,000 clones, approximately 87% occurring once. The sample was PBMCs or T cells enriched from blood (not recorded which). The source is a woman aged 50 to 65 who had recovered from COVID-19.

The CDR3 nucleotides read TGTGCCAGCAGCCCAAACTCGGGACAGCTACTTACGCAGTATTTT. Residues: CASSPNSGQLLTQYF. The chain carries TRBV7-8 and TRBJ2-3, with TRBD1 matching 7 bases. V shed 5 bases and J 8 bases; nucleotides not matched to a gene: 13. This CDR3 is 15 amino acids long. Germline V gives CDR1 SGHVS, CDR2 FQNEAQ.

The V and J genes are TRBV19 and TRBJ2-7; 10 nucleotides match TRBD1. J lost 9 bases, V lost 9 bases, and 5 bases had no gene match. The CDR3 is 11 amino acids. The germline gives CDR1 LNHDA, CDR2 SQIVND (reference sequence). CDR3: CASGQGERQYF. As DNA, the CDR3 is TGTGCCAGCGGACAGGGGGAACGGCAGTACTTC.

This clone has just one count. The rearrangement links TRBV18 to TRBJ1-1, with D possibly being TRBD1 (6 bases). CDR1 is KGHSH and CDR2 is LQKENI in the germline V gene. There are 15 residues in the CDR3. Trimming cost V 3 bases and J 4 bases, with 15 bases left between them. The CDR3 here is CASSPTGLPGTEAFF. CDR3 bases: TGTGCCAGCTCACCTACAGGGCTTCCGGGCACTGAAGCTTTCTTT.

A single count supports this clone. The chain carries TRBV2 and TRBJ2-2; D gene ambiguous. Trimming took off 0 bases at V and 2 bases at J, with 4 bases between the two ends. Per the germline V gene, CDR1 is SNHLY and CDR2 is FYNNEI. The CDR3 has 14 amino acids. The CDR3, as DNA: TGTGCCAGCAGTGAAGCGGCTAACACCGGGGAGCTGTTTTTT. It codes for CASSEAANTGELFF.

The rearrangement links TRBV19 to TRBJ2-7; D is perhaps TRBD1 (6 bases). Trimming removed 11 bases at V and 6 bases at J, with 17 bases between. The CDR3 covers 12 residues. The germline V gene encodes CDR1 LNHDA and CDR2 SQIVND (reference sequence). The CDR3 sequence: CASKGDGVEQYF. As DNA, the CDR3 is TGTGCCTCTAAGGGGGATGGGGTCGAGCAGTACTTC.

This clone has only one observation. The chain has TRBV7-9 and TRBJ1-4; 8 bases line up with TRBD1. Trimming removed 2 bases from V and 7 bases from J; junction bases left unmatched: 6. CDR1 and CDR2 (germline): SEHNR, FQNEAQ (reference sequence). The CDR3 has 15 amino acids. The CDR3 here is CASSLSGGAGEKLFF. DNA of the CDR3: TGTGCCAGCAGCTTATCAGGGGGCGCAGGTGAAAAACTGTTTTTT.

The chain employs TRBV2 and TRBJ2-2; D possibly corresponds to TRBD1 (5 bases). Germline lookup yields CDR1 SNHLY and CDR2 FYNNEI. V was shortened by 7 bases and J by 1 base, with 7 bases between the two germline ends. CDR3 length: 13 residues. The CDR3, as DNA: TGTGCCAGCATGGACATGAACACCGGGGAGCTGTTTTTT. Its protein is CASMDMNTGELFF. The full variable domain, rest sourced from reference TRBV2 and TRBJ2-2, is EPEVTQTPSHQVTQMGQEVILRCVPISNHLYFYWYRQILGQKVEFLVSFYNNEISEKSEIFDDQFSVERPDGSNFTLKIRSTKLEDSAMYFCASMDMNTGELFFGEGSRLTVL.

This chain joins TRBV5-4 and TRBJ2-1, with a possible D match to TRBD2 (5 bases). V lost 2 bases and J 15 bases, leaving 15 bases between the germline ends. The CDR3 loop spans 12 amino acids. Germline-derived CDR1 and CDR2 are SGHNT and YYREEE (reference sequence). The CDR3 sequence is CASSFARGDGFF. CDR3 nucleotide sequence: TGTGCCAGCAGCTTCGCCCGGGGAGATGGGTTCTTC.

This clone was seen a single time. The chain joins TRBV19 to TRBJ2-1; 9 positions agree with TRBD2. Trimming removed 3 bases from V and 7 bases from J; junction bases left unmatched: 13. The CDR3 totals 17 residues. In germline, CDR1 is LNHDA, CDR2 SQIVND (reference sequence). CDR3 protein: CASSMVAGGLVFNEQFF. In nucleotides, the CDR3 is TGTGCCAGTAGTATGGTGGCGGGGGGGCTTGTTTTTAATGAGCAGTTCTTC.

The genes are TRBV14 and TRBJ2-4, with 8 bases fitting TRBD1. The V segment lost 3 bases and the J segment 8 bases; nucleotides outside the gene matches: 3. The CDR3 covers 13 residues. Germline CDR1 SGHDN, CDR2 FVKESK. This CDR3 is CASSHTGGHIQYF. The CDR3 nucleotides are TGTGCCAGCAGCCATACAGGGGGACACATTCAGTACTTC.

The chain has TRBV7-8 and TRBJ2-3, with TRBD1 matching 10 bases. This CDR3 comprises 15 residues. Germline values: CDR1 SGHVS, CDR2 FQNEAQ. V lost 5 bases and J lost 1; bases outside the gene matches: 3. CDR3 sequence (DNA): TGTGCCAGCAGCGCAGGACAGGGGGGCACAGATACGCAGTATTTT. Its protein is CASSAGQGGTDTQYF.

The rearrangement joins TRBV25-1 to TRBJ2-6, with D perhaps matching TRBD1 (6 bases). The CDR3 has 17 residues. V dropped 10 bases and J dropped 0 bases, with 19 bases sitting between them. Germline lookup yields CDR1 MGHDK and CDR2 SYGVNS. The CDR3 loop reads CATDGGQLLSGANVLTF. The CDR3 nucleotides are TGTGCCACCGACGGAGGACAGCTCCTCTCTGGGGCCAACGTCCTGACTTTC.

The V call is TRBV7-9, the J call TRBJ2-1, with unresolved D. Germline V lookup: CDR1 SEHNR, CDR2 FQNEAQ (reference sequence). Trimming removed 0 bases from V and 5 bases from J, with 11 bases in between. The CDR3 runs 15 residues. The CDR3 nucleotides read TGTGCCAGCAGCTTAGCGGTCGGTACGAACAATGAGCAGTTCTTC. Amino acids: CASSLAVGTNNEQFF.

The chain recombines TRBV18 with TRBJ2-7; D may be TRBD2 (6 bases). Deletions cut 4 bases from V and 3 bases from J, with 13 bases between. The germline V gene has CDR1 KGHSH and CDR2 LQKENI. The CDR3 totals 14 residues. The CDR3 loop reads CASSLGGAFYEQYF. CDR3 sequence (DNA): TGTGCCAGCTCACTGGGCGGGGCCTTCTACGAGCAGTACTTC.

The chain has TRBV5-4 and TRBJ2-7, with 16 positions matching TRBD2. Germline V CDR1 and CDR2: SGHNT, YYREEE (reference sequence). V lost 4 bases to trimming and J lost 1 base; unmatched junction nucleotides: 5. The CDR3 totals 17 residues. The CDR3 protein is CASSQGTSGGGSYEQYF. The CDR3, as DNA: TGTGCCAGCAGCCAGGGGACTAGCGGGGGGGGATCCTACGAGCAGTACTTC.

Comment on this clone: This CDR3 is also generated by other DNA sequences in the sample. The chain uses TRBV29-1 and TRBJ2-4, with D maybe TRBD1 (6 bases). V lost 5 bases, J lost 6 bases, and 8 bases lay in between. Germline CDR1 SQVTM, CDR2 ANQGSEA. The CDR3 contains 11 residues. CDR3 sequence reads: CSVLQGNIQYF. The DNA for the CDR3 is TGCAGCGTTTTACAGGGAAACATTCAGTACTTC.

In nucleotides, the CDR3 is TGTGCCAGCAGCTCCCACTCGGGCTCTGGAAACACCATATATTTT. Protein sequence: CASSSHSGSGNTIYF. The chain employs TRBV7-7 and TRBJ1-3; D unresolved. This CDR3 is 15 amino acids long. Germline CDR1 reads SSHAT; CDR2 reads FNYEAQ (reference sequence). V lost 4 bases and J 0 bases, leaving 10 bases between the germline ends.

CDR3 sequence (DNA): TGCGCCAGCAGCCAAGGATACCGGTCGGGACAGGGTTATGGCTACACCTTC. Translated, it gives CASSQGYRSGQGYGYTF. The rearrangement joins TRBV4-3 to TRBJ1-2; 9 positions agree with TRBD1. The CDR3 consists of 17 residues. The trim removed 1 base at V and 5 bases at J, leaving 11 bases unmatched. Germline V gives CDR1 LGHNA, CDR2 YSLEER.

The rearrangement uses TRBV5-4 and TRBJ1-2; 7 positions agree with TRBD1. V lost 3 bases to trimming and J lost 4 bases; unmatched junction nucleotides: 6. The CDR3 consists of 14 residues. CDR1 and CDR2 from the germline V gene are SGHNT and YYREEE (reference sequence). As DNA, the CDR3 is TGTGCCAGCAGCTGGGGGGACAGACTCTATGGCTACACCTTC. Its protein product is CASSWGDRLYGYTF.

In regard to this clone: The same CDR3 also results from other DNA sequences found in this sample. The chain uses TRBV6-5 and TRBJ1-5, with 9 bases lining up with TRBD1. Germline lookup yields CDR1 MNHEY and CDR2 SVGAGI. The CDR3 extends over 14 amino acids. V dropped 6 bases and J dropped 1; count of bases not matched to a gene: 1. The CDR3 coding sequence is TGTGCCAGCAGGGGGACAGGGAGCAATCAGCCCCAGCATTTT. This encodes CASRGTGSNQPQHF.

The chain joins TRBV7-2 to TRBJ1-5, with no clear D. CDR1 is SGHTA and CDR2 is FQGNSA in the germline V gene. CDR3 length: 14 amino acids. Trimming took 1 base from V and 3 from J, leaving 7 bases between them. The CDR3 here is CASSLGRTNQPQHF. CDR3 DNA sequence: TGTGCCAGCAGCTTAGGCAGAACCAATCAGCCCCAGCATTTT. Together with reference TRBV7-2 and TRBJ1-5, the CDR3 gives the full variable domain: GAGVSQSPSNKVTEKGKDVELRCDPISGHTALYWYRQSLGQGLEFLIYFQGNSAPDKSGLPSDRFSAERTGGSVSTLTIQRTQQEDSAVYLCASSLGRTNQPQHFGDGTRLSIL.

A few counts support this clone. The chain joins TRBV19 to TRBJ1-4; 8 nucleotides line up with TRBD1. With 9 bases clipped from V and 6 bases from J, the junction kept 9 bases outside the gene matches. Germline V lookup: CDR1 LNHDA, CDR2 SQIVND (reference sequence). CDR3 size: 14 residues. CDR3 sequence: CASQGARGDEKLFF. CDR3 in DNA: TGTGCCAGCCAGGGGGCGCGCGGGGATGAAAAACTGTTTTTT.

The rearrangement joins TRBV7-8 to TRBJ1-2, with D tentatively TRBD1 (6 bases). The CDR3 loop spans 13 amino acids. Germline lookup yields CDR1 SGHVS and CDR2 FQNEAQ. Trimming cost V 5 bases and J 2 bases, with 9 bases left between them. The CDR3 DNA reads TGTGCCAGCAGCCCAGACAGGAACTATGGCTACACCTTC. Amino acids: CASSPDRNYGYTF.

This rearrangement joins TRBV27 to TRBJ2-7, with TRBD2 matching over 9 bases. The germline CDR1 and CDR2 sequences are MNHEY and SMNVEV (reference sequence). V lost 5 bases and J lost 5; bases outside the gene matches: 10. The CDR3 consists of 15 residues. CDR3 coding DNA: TGTGCCAGCAGTGCACTTGCGGGGGGGCGCGACGAGCAGTACTTC. It specifies CASSALAGGRDEQYF.

The rearrangement uses TRBV29-1 and TRBJ2-5; 8 nucleotides align to TRBD1. After removal of 4 bases from V and 4 bases from J, the junction contained 17 bases not matched to a gene. The CDR3 is 17 residues long. Germline assignment: CDR1 SQVTM and CDR2 ANQGSEA. The CDR3 sequence: CSVAFLTGTGVGETQYF. DNA for the CDR3: TGCAGCGTTGCATTTCTAACCGGGACAGGAGTAGGAGAGACCCAGTACTTC.

This clone was counted only a few times. Here the CDR3 reads CASSPFVMGQRDGYTF. CDR3 DNA: TGTGCCAGCTCACCTTTTGTAATGGGACAGAGAGATGGCTACACCTTC. The genes are TRBV18 and TRBJ1-2, with 7 bases matching TRBD1. CDR3 size: 16 residues. V was pared by 3 bases and J by 6 bases, with 13 bases of the junction left unmatched. Germline V gives CDR1 KGHSH, CDR2 LQKENI.

The chain joins TRBV10-3 to TRBJ2-1; TRBD1 agrees at 10 bases. CDR3 length: 16 residues. Germline V CDR1 and CDR2: ENHRY, SYGVKD. J was trimmed by 1 base and V by 4 bases; bases with no gene match: 4. This CDR3 is CAISGWTGGSYNEQFF. The CDR3 DNA reads TGTGCCATCAGTGGGTGGACAGGGGGGTCCTACAATGAGCAGTTCTTC.